Each of the 3 T cell receptor beta chains below was sequenced from the same sample in a study of siplizumab effects on memory and regulatory T cells. Libraries were prepared by immunoSEQ multiplex PCR; TCRdb keeps only in-frame clonotypes and omits some of them. The sample lists around 100,000 clones, 85% to 95% seen once, with over 1% in the top ten. Material for sequencing was non-Treg CD4+ T cells sorted from blood. The receptor set was obtained from a human donor in good health.

This chain links TRBV6-5 with TRBJ1-2, with 10 bases lining up with TRBD1. V trimming: 6 bases; J trimming: 0 bases; junction bases outside the gene matches: 4. The length of the CDR3 is 15 residues. Germline CDR1 is MNHEY and CDR2 is SVGAGI. The DNA for the CDR3 is TGTGCCAGCAGCCCTGGGACAGGGGCTAACTATGGCTACACCTTC. Translating gives CASSPGTGANYGYTF.

J is TRBJ1-2 and V is TRBV10-3; 12 bases line up with TRBD1. CDR1 ENHRY and CDR2 SYGVKD come from the germline V gene. The CDR3 covers 16 residues. Trimming removed 4 bases from V and 5 bases from J; junction bases left unmatched: 8. The CDR3 region is CAISGGQGARVYGYTF. Here the CDR3 DNA reads TGTGCCATCAGTGGGGGACAGGGGGCGCGAGTGTATGGCTACACCTTC.

This chain joins TRBV6-4 and TRBJ1-2; 7 bases map to TRBD1. Per the germline V gene, CDR1 is MRHNA and CDR2 is SNTAGT. With V trimmed by 7 bases and J by 6 bases, 5 bases remained unmatched. The CDR3 loop spans 12 amino acids. This CDR3 is CASTGRGHGYTF. CDR3 DNA sequence: TGTGCCAGCACGGGTAGGGGGCATGGCTACACCTTC.